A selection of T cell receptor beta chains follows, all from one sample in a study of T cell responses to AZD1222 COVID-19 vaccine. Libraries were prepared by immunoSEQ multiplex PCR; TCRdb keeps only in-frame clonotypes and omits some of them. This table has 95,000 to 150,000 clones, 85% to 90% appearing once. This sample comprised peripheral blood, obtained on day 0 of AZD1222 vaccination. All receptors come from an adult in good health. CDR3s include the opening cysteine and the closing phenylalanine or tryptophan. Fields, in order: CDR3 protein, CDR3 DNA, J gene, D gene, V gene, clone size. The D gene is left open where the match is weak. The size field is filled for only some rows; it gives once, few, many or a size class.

CDR3: CASSQGQGGNQPQHF
DNA: TGTGCCAGCAGCCAAGGACAGGGAGGAAATCAGCCCCAGCATTTT
J: TRBJ1-5
D: TRBD1
V: TRBV7-9
size: -

CDR3: CAIAGGSSGGYTGELFF
DNA: TGTGCCATCGCCGGAGGGTCTAGCGGGGGGTACACCGGGGAGCTGTTTTTT
J: TRBJ2-2
D: TRBD2
V: TRBV10-3
size: -

CDR3: CASSTGQGVGSPLHF
DNA: TGTGCCAGCAGTACGGGACAGGGGGTAGGATCACCCCTCCACTTT
J: TRBJ1-6
D: TRBD1
V: TRBV6-2/TRBV6-3
size: few

CDR3: CASSPLPGLAGSSYNEQFF
DNA: TGTGCCAGCTCACCTTTACCGGGACTAGCGGGTTCCTCCTACAATGAGCAGTTCTTC
J: TRBJ2-1
D: TRBD2
V: TRBV18
size: -

CDR3: CASSFLGGGYEQYF
DNA: TGTGCCAGCAGTTTTTTGGGCGGAGGGTACGAGCAGTACTTC
J: TRBJ2-7
D: -
V: TRBV6-2/TRBV6-3
size: -

CDR3: CAISPQGALTVASTF
DNA: TGTGCCATCAGTCCACAGGGGGCGCTTACGGTGGCTTCCACCTTC
J: TRBJ1-2
D: TRBD1
V: TRBV10-3
size: -

CDR3: CASDLDRGFVGGTNPGELFF
DNA: TGTGCCAGCGACTTAGATAGGGGTTTTGTAGGGGGGACAAATCCCGGGGAGCTGTTTTTT
J: TRBJ2-2
D: -
V: TRBV28
size: -

CDR3: CASSLGTAYEQYF
DNA: TGTGCCAGCAGCTTAGGGACAGCCTACGAGCAGTACTTC
J: TRBJ2-7
D: TRBD1
V: TRBV7-3
size: -

CDR3: CASSLVENTEAFF
DNA: TGTGCCAGCAGCTTAGTTGAGAACACTGAAGCTTTCTTT
J: TRBJ1-1
D: -
V: TRBV11-3
size: once

CDR3: CASSALGGEYNEQFF
DNA: TGCGCCAGCAGCGCACTCGGGGGGGAATACAATGAGCAGTTCTTC
J: TRBJ2-1
D: TRBD2
V: TRBV4-1
size: -

CDR3: CASRIAGTVYEQYF
DNA: TGTGCCAGCAGGATTGCCGGGACAGTCTACGAGCAGTACTTC
J: TRBJ2-7
D: TRBD1
V: TRBV6-5
size: -

CDR3: CASSVRPAGGDRGYTF
DNA: TGTGCCAGCAGCGTACGTCCGGCAGGGGGGGACCGTGGCTACACCTTC
J: TRBJ1-2
D: TRBD1
V: TRBV9
size: -

CDR3: CASSLTSNRPQYF
DNA: TGTGCCAGCTCCTTGACTAGCAACCGCCCGCAGTATTTT
J: TRBJ2-3
D: TRBD2
V: TRBV5-4
size: -

CDR3: CASTTGVPKGSYGYTF
DNA: TGCGCCAGCACGACAGGGGTCCCTAAGGGATCCTATGGCTACACCTTC
J: TRBJ1-2
D: TRBD1
V: TRBV23-1
size: -

CDR3: CASTRIGTGTYGYTF
DNA: TGTGCCAGCACGCGTATTGGGACAGGGACCTATGGCTACACCTTC
J: TRBJ1-2
D: TRBD1
V: TRBV28
size: -